These T cell receptor beta chains were read from a single sample in a study of cytomegalovirus exposure and HLA in healthy donors. Using immunoSEQ multiplex PCR, the repertoire was profiled, and TCRdb retains in-frame clones only, with some absent. This table holds under 150,000 clones, approximately 90% found once. What was sequenced was PBMCs. These receptors all stem from a woman in her late teens or twenties in good health and CMV-seronegative. The CDR3 runs from the conserved cysteine through the conserved F or W. The order of the fields is V gene, clone size, D gene, J gene, CDR3 protein, CDR3 DNA. D genes are given only for firm matches. Clone size is stated in some rows and not others, as once, few, many or a class when expanded.

TRBV5-6	once	NA	TRBJ1-1	CASSLDRSPGAIEAFF	TGTGCCAGCAGCTTGGATAGGAGTCCGGGAGCTATTGAAGCTTTCTTT
TRBV9	NA	TRBD2	TRBJ2-2	CASSKYQREKNTGELFF	TGTGCCAGCAGTAAATACCAGCGGGAGAAAAACACCGGGGAGCTGTTTTTT
TRBV4-1	NA	NA	TRBJ1-4	CASSQVGSSRQGKKLFF	TGCGCCAGCAGCCAAGTCGGTTCGTCCCGCCAGGGGAAGAAACTGTTTTTT
TRBV6-6	NA	TRBD1	TRBJ2-2	CASRPGQAGTGELFF	TGTGCCAGCAGACCCGGACAGGCCGGCACCGGGGAGCTGTTTTTT
TRBV11-2	few	NA	TRBJ2-7	CASSVRTVNDEQYF	TGTGCCAGCAGCGTAAGGACAGTGAATGACGAGCAGTACTTC
TRBV28	few	TRBD1	TRBJ1-5	CASKDRGTYNQPQHF	TGTGCCAGCAAGGACAGGGGAACTTACAATCAGCCCCAGCATTTT
TRBV30	few	NA	TRBJ1-6	CAWTGQGYSPLHF	TGTGCCTGGACTGGGCAGGGGTATTCACCCCTCCACTTT
TRBV13	NA	TRBD1	TRBJ2-7	CASSNERGQATSYEQYF	TGTGCCAGCAGCAACGAGAGGGGACAGGCGACGTCCTACGAGCAGTACTTC
TRBV29-1	NA	NA	TRBJ2-7	CSVGASNSYEQYF	TGCAGCGTTGGGGCCAGCAACTCCTACGAGCAGTACTTC
TRBV11-2	NA	NA	TRBJ2-6	CASSFRTRSGANVLTF	TGTGCCAGCAGCTTTCGTACGCGCTCTGGGGCCAACGTCCTGACTTTC
TRBV5-6	NA	TRBD1	TRBJ2-7	CASSFYGTGAYEQYF	TGTGCCAGCAGCTTTTATGGGACAGGGGCCTACGAGCAGTACTTC
TRBV5-5	NA	NA	TRBJ2-1	CASSLGVWGRNNEQFF	TGTGCCAGCAGCTTGGGGGTTTGGGGCCGTAACAATGAGCAGTTCTTC
TRBV27	NA	NA	TRBJ1-1	CASSRSRTANTEAFF	TGTGCCAGCAGTAGGAGTCGGACAGCGAACACTGAAGCTTTCTTT
TRBV4-1	NA	NA	TRBJ1-5	CASSQDPSNQPQHF	TGCGCCAGCAGCCAAGATCCGAGCAATCAGCCCCAGCATTTT
TRBV5-3	NA	TRBD1	TRBJ1-5	CARSRGTGPQPQHF	TGTGCCAGAAGCCGGGGGACAGGGCCCCAGCCCCAGCATTTT
TRBV30	few	TRBD1	TRBJ1-6	CAWSRGHRVNSPLHF	TGTGCCTGGAGTAGGGGGCACCGGGTTAATTCACCCCTCCACTTT
TRBV5-1	once	TRBD1	TRBJ2-2	CASSRRTGRTGELFF	TGCGCCAGCAGCCGTCGGACAGGGAGGACCGGGGAGCTGTTTTTT
TRBV6-5	few	NA	TRBJ1-5	CASWGGRNQPQHF	TGTGCCAGCTGGGGGGGCCGGAATCAGCCCCAGCATTTT
TRBV10-3	NA	TRBD2	TRBJ2-3	CAISVPPSGGHTDTQYF	TGTGCCATCAGTGTACCCCCTAGCGGGGGGCACACAGATACGCAGTATTTT
TRBV19	NA	NA	TRBJ1-5	CASSMAAVSNQPQHF	TGTGCCAGTAGTATGGCGGCAGTTAGCAATCAGCCCCAGCATTTT
TRBV18	NA	TRBD1	TRBJ1-2	CASSPGTGEAVSGYTF	TGTGCCAGCTCACCAGGGACAGGGGAGGCAGTGAGTGGCTACACCTTC
TRBV28	NA	NA	TRBJ2-1	CASSLRTGQIAYNEQFF	TGTGCCAGCAGTTTAAGAACCGGACAAATTGCCTACAATGAGCAGTTCTTC
TRBV20-1	once	NA	TRBJ2-7	CSARDLYEQYF	TGCAGTGCTAGAGATCTATACGAGCAGTACTTC
TRBV28	NA	NA	TRBJ2-2	CAGSSPNTGELFF	TGTGCCGGGTCTAGTCCGAACACCGGGGAGCTGTTTTTT
TRBV28	NA	TRBD1	TRBJ1-1	CASSFVDRKTSFF	TGTGCCAGCAGTTTTGTGGACAGGAAGACTTCTTTCTTT
TRBV6-5	NA	TRBD1	TRBJ1-4	CASRSGTGSGKLFF	TGTGCCAGCAGATCCGGGACAGGGTCTGGAAAACTGTTTTTT
TRBV13	NA	TRBD1	TRBJ2-7	CASSLGYRGEQYF	TGTGCCAGCAGCTTAGGATACAGGGGCGAGCAGTACTTC
TRBV30	NA	NA	TRBJ2-1	CAWIEVSYNEQFF	TGTGCCTGGATAGAGGTCTCCTACAATGAGCAGTTCTTC
TRBV7-3	NA	NA	TRBJ2-7	CASSLIAAPVHEQYF	TGTGCCAGCAGCTTAATAGCGGCTCCGGTCCACGAGCAGTACTTC
TRBV11-2	NA	NA	TRBJ2-2	CASWGGTSGELFF	TGTGCCAGCTGGGGGGGCACATCCGGGGAGCTGTTTTTT
TRBV5-6	NA	TRBD1	TRBJ1-5	CASSLGDRETGQPQHF	TGTGCCAGCAGCTTGGGCGACAGGGAAACGGGTCAGCCCCAGCATTTT
TRBV5-1	NA	TRBD1	TRBJ1-1	CASSPQTGTPEAFF	TGCGCCAGCAGCCCACAGACAGGGACCCCTGAAGCTTTCTTT
TRBV30	NA	TRBD1	TRBJ2-7	CAWTTGTGDYEQYF	TGTGCCTGGACTACCGGGACAGGGGATTACGAGCAGTACTTC
TRBV7-9	NA	TRBD1	TRBJ2-7	CASSLTGVSEQYF	TGTGCCAGCAGCTTGACAGGGGTGAGCGAGCAGTACTTC
TRBV19	NA	TRBD1	TRBJ2-3	CASSLRGYDGTGPTDTQYF	TGTGCCAGTAGTCTCCGGGGATACGACGGGACAGGGCCCACAGATACGCAGTATTTT
TRBV25-1	once	NA	TRBJ1-1	CASSEYGIAEAFF	TGTGCCAGCAGTGAATATGGCATCGCAGAAGCTTTCTTT
TRBV28	NA	NA	TRBJ2-3	CASIRGGADTQYF	TGTGCCAGCATAAGAGGGGGGGCAGATACGCAGTATTTT
TRBV27	NA	TRBD1	TRBJ1-1	CASSLRTGGLTEAFF	TGTGCCAGCAGTTTGAGGACAGGGGGTTTGACTGAAGCTTTCTTT
TRBV6-1	NA	TRBD2	TRBJ2-1	CASRTSGNNEQFF	TGTGCCAGCAGGACTAGCGGCAACAATGAGCAGTTCTTC
TRBV6-1	NA	TRBD2	TRBJ2-7	CASSVLAGGYEQYF	TGTGCCAGCAGTGTACTAGCGGGAGGGTACGAGCAGTACTTC